This entry describes one TCR beta chain. In its sample, this clone was seen a few times. Its antigen has not been determined. No base quality values were provided; no much bigger clone lies one nucleotide off. The cohort was made up of 666 healthy bone marrow donors. At the time of sampling, all cohort members were nominally healthy, though unrecorded immune exposures were likely present. The donor was CMV seronegative and belonged to the group of several hundred seronegative cohort members. A peripheral blood sample was collected from each donor, and TCR beta sequencing was performed on peripheral blood mononuclear cells. The Qiagen DNeasy Blood Extraction Kit was used to extract genomic DNA from the blood cell samples. Library preparation employed the immunoSEQ multiplex PCR assay. For the multiplex PCR, a mixture combining 60 forward primers for TCR Vbeta segments and 13 reverse primers for TCR Jbeta segments was used. The CDR3 region of rearranged TCR beta genes was amplified from genomic DNA with a multiplex PCR assay. Amplified TCR beta libraries were sequenced as 87-base-pair reads on the Illumina HiSeq System. The authors processed their data as follows. A later analysis tallied tens of millions of unique TCR beta chains across the 666 repertoires, and 10 million to 11 million of those chains were shared by two or more donors. A nearest-neighbor algorithm error-corrected the raw reads and collapsed the reads into unique sequences, merging closely related sequences to remove PCR and sequencing errors. To assign V, D and J gene segments, CDR3 sequences were aligned to IMGT reference sequences. Each retained sequence needed at least a six-nucleotide match to both a V gene segment and a J gene segment. A rearrangement was called productive if the CDR3 had no stop codons and remained in frame with V and J, and every other rearrangement was called non-productive. Following IMGT convention, CDR3 was defined as the stretch from the second conserved V-encoded cysteine to the conserved J-encoded phenylalanine. The earlier analysis of some 600 of the donors excluded sequences that lacked an unambiguous match to a single V gene segment. An earlier analysis of several hundred of the donors classified V segments as functional when productive rearrangements were above 56.7% and as segregating when the standard deviation between donors was above 5%. A statistical classification framework was developed to diagnose cytomegalovirus status using the catalog of TCR beta chain sequences. In a later analysis, TCR nucleotide sequences were compared against IMGT/GENE-DB human TR gene sequences so that V and J genes could be assigned. The TCRdist pipeline was used in a later analysis to assign CDR3 sequences and most-parsimonious VDJ recombination scenarios. In a later analysis, each TCR beta chain was defined by its CDR3 amino acid sequence together with its V-gene family, and reads without a unique V-gene family were excluded. A later analysis removed 450 to 600 highly shared, low-generation-probability nucleotide sequences to deal with suspected cross-contamination and a sequencing artifact. In a later analysis, a clonal expansion index for each public chain was calculated from normalized within-repertoire ranks of inferred template counts. Generation probabilities in a later analysis came from a VDJ recombination model fitted to out-of-frame rearrangements, and those results were checked against IGoR. In a later analysis, hypergeometric tests were used to score TCR-TCR, TCR-HLA and TCR-CMV co-occurrence, with a repertoire-size bias correction applied to TCR pairs. A later analysis estimated false discovery rates by permuting HLA or CMV assignments 20 times. A later analysis grouped co-occurring TCRs with DBSCAN, adding TCRdist sequence similarity when clustering within HLA-allele-positive subsets. Repertoires with fewer than 30,000 or more than 120,000 public chains, plus five repertoires with anomalous nucleotide sharing, were excluded from co-occurrence clustering. Here the immuneACCESS table is served through TCRdb, limited to in-frame sequences with V and J called. Missing clones are a known gap in these copies; in checked studies unresolved V genes cover under half, and the rest lacks a known reason. Clonal size and the V and J genes are those of that table, whereas D and trimming came from the DNA. This sample is represented by over 130,000 clones; under 70% of them were singletons. The leading ten clones occupy 6.5% of the sample.

These data are taken from a study of cytomegalovirus exposure and HLA in healthy donors (dated 2017 in TCRdb). For context, the study as a whole: An earlier analysis of approximately 640 of the donors reported about 250 Gb of sequence data and around 120 million unique TCR beta sequences from around 200 million T cells. An early release that covered about 640 HLA-typed donors contained approximately 300 gigabases of sequencing data and approximately 85 million unique TCR sequences. The genetic ancestry cluster associated with self-reported Caucasian donors included about 81% of the roughly 400 genotyped donors. The aim of the study was to test whether cataloging public T cell receptors could identify signatures of past pathogen exposure. The study profiled the T cell repertoires of hundreds of subjects by immunosequencing and related them to cytomegalovirus serostatus. In addition to the first cohort of 666 subjects, a separate validation cohort of approximately 120 different subjects was used. The study combined high-throughput TCR immunosequencing, statistical association of individual TCRs with disease status, and machine learning to predict cytomegalovirus infection status. A later analysis re-analyzed previously published TCR beta repertoires from about 600 donors and added high-resolution HLA genotyping to study TCR occurrence patterns. The later analysis used no new phenotypic data to find candidate immune exposures, relying instead on TCR beta sequences and their occurrence across donors. An earlier analysis of around 640 of the donors used high-throughput TCR beta sequencing to judge whether each TCR beta V gene segment behaved as functional or pseudogenic. Donor age, sex, ethnicity and CMV serostatus were compiled together with the repertoire data. A later genetic analysis took genome-wide SNP genotypes for about three fifths of the roughly 700 donors and used that subset as a discovery cohort. Every discovery cohort repertoire had been produced on one sequencing platform. HLA typing covered class I and class II loci at four-digit resolution. Typing coverage varied by locus: about 629-630 donors for A, B, C, DRB1 and DQB1; more than 500 for DQA1; 600 to 610 for DPA1; roughly 470 for DPB1. Because of strong linkage in the cohort, roughly five DR-DQ haplotypes were treated as single units for association and clustering. Among about 410 genotyped donors of the cohort, an average of roughly 230,000 unique TCR beta nucleotide sequences was sequenced per donor, of which about 18% were non-productive.

What the study reported, not specific to this receptor: A few of the identified cytomegalovirus-associated TCR beta chains were confirmed in vitro to be specific for cytomegalovirus antigens. According to a later genetic analysis, donors in an Asian-associated ancestry cluster had fewer N-insertions in productive TCRs than the approximately 610-donor mean. Roughly uniform sequencing depth across donors was assumed in presence/absence analyses, although this assumption may not hold. Correlated functional status among segregating V segments might reflect linkage disequilibrium, but an unknown experimental factor could not be ruled out. The cohort was sequenced for TCR beta chains only, and without alpha or paired-chain data the features that could be detected were limited. A later analysis found that HLA-associated TCR beta chains were more clonally expanded and had lower generation probabilities than equally common non-associated chains. In a later analysis, TCR association rates were found to vary across HLA loci, with the most associated TCRs seen for DRB1 alleles and the fewest for HLA-C alleles. Because HLA typing was unavailable for some donors at each locus, only the typed subset was used in association tests. According to a later analysis, parvovirus B19, influenza, CMV and Epstein-Barr virus appeared linked to several top co-occurrence clusters. An association between a missense DCLRE1C variant and V-gene and J-gene trimming of TCR beta chains was found in a later genetic analysis and replicated in an independent cohort. Most TCR sequences were observed very rarely across donors, whereas some public TCRs were present in many individuals. When HLA alleles, especially DR and DQ, strongly co-occurred, attributing TCR associations to individual alleles was difficult. Because the 87-base-pair reads could not distinguish some IMGT-functional V segments, including TRBV6-2 and TRBV6-3, those segments were excluded. According to the authors, the approach could potentially be generalized to other disease states and immunological phenotypes. A total of 150 to 200 TCR beta chains were listed by the study as associated with cytomegalovirus. The only immune exposure information available for the cohort was CMV serostatus. In a later analysis, around 15,000 TCR beta sequences were associated with specific HLA alleles at a false discovery rate of 0.05. A cluster of highly shared sequence variants was judged likely to represent a technical artifact of the sequencing pipeline. A further reported finding was that TCR beta sequences accurately predicted the HLA-A and HLA-B alleles for most subjects in the first cohort. Approximately 16 rarely observed V segments, including chromosome 9 orphons, were excluded from the earlier analysis of approximately 500 of the donors because counts were too low. Most CMV-associated TCR beta chains appeared to be HLA-restricted in a later analysis, and the HLA associations seemed to be driven largely by CMV exposure. In an earlier analysis of roughly 560 of the donors, most TCR beta V segments were observed in productive rearrangements about 90% or about 30% of the time, broadly matching IMGT annotations. The classifier was reported to diagnose cytomegalovirus status with high specificity and sensitivity in both the original cohort and the validation cohort.

Including the terminal cysteine and phenylalanine, the CDR3 comprises 11 residues. Only the CDR3 DNA stays, 33 bases, in frame from base 1. Relative to germline, V is 3 bases shorter and J is 6 bases shorter, with 6 bases between their ends. CDR1 and CDR2 are drawn from the germline V gene (reference sequence): DFQATT, SNEGSKA. The sequence is built from TRBV20-1 and TRBJ2-1; the D gene identity is not certain. The sequenced material came from PBMCs. The sequence came from a woman aged 60-75 years in good health and CMV-seronegative. This receptor has the CDR3 CSASNSNEQFF. The nucleotides read TGCAGTGCTAGTAACAGCAATGAGCAGTTCTTC.